This T cell receptor beta chain was retrieved from a study of cytomegalovirus exposure and HLA in healthy donors. Study-wide findings and caveats: In a later analysis, HLA-associated TCR beta chains were more clonally expanded than equally common others. Investigators reported over 150 TCR beta chains as tied to cytomegalovirus. Highest at DRB1 and lowest at HLA-C, TCR association rates differed among HLA loci in a later analysis. The sole available immune exposure information was CMV serostatus.

CDR1 and CDR2 (germline): MGHRA, YSYEKL. Trimming shortened V by 3 bases and J by 5 bases, and 13 bases separated the two germline ends. CDR3 length equals 14 residues. As regards this clone: The antigen remains undetermined.

The PCR employed 60 Vbeta primers together with 13 Jbeta primers. Only in-frame clones appear in the TCRdb table, and some are missing; sequencing was by immunoSEQ multiplex PCR. The table includes about 59,000 clones, under 80% detected once. V gene TRBV4-1 combines with J gene TRBJ1-1, with D perhaps matching TRBD1 (5 bases). The material sequenced was PBMCs. The clonotype was recovered from a man aged 30-40 years in good health and CMV-seropositive. The CDR3 nucleotides are TGCGCCAGCAGCCAGCCTAGGGGTGGGACTGAAGCTTTCTTT. Protein: CASSQPRGGTEAFF.